This TCR beta chain came from a study of blood T cell repertoires in COVID-19. Study overall: Some COVID-19 samples were acute and others convalescent; all came from the United States, Italy and Spain. Sources were T cells, B-cell-depleted T cells, or PBMCs; the material itself was cDNA or gDNA.

This clone was counted a few times. Original analysis: From reference gene primer amplification, estimates of nucleated cell counts were derived. Assay: immunoSEQ multiplex PCR; the TCRdb copy retains only in-frame clones and omits some. From that table come the V and J calls and clone size; the DNA was used to work out D and trimming. Here the sample spans 150,000 or so clones, roughly 90% being singletons. The germline CDR1 and CDR2 sequences are SQVTM and ANQGSEA. V was trimmed by 5 bases and J by 0 bases, leaving 14 bases between them. CDR3 length: 15 residues. The rearrangement joins TRBV29-1 to TRBJ1-3; D unclear. Sequenced: peripheral blood. The TCR originated in a man aged 18 to 29 with acute or convalescent COVID-19. Here the CDR3 reads CSVREGSNSGNTIYF. The DNA for the CDR3 is TGCAGCGTTAGAGAGGGCTCCAACTCTGGAAACACCATATATTTT.